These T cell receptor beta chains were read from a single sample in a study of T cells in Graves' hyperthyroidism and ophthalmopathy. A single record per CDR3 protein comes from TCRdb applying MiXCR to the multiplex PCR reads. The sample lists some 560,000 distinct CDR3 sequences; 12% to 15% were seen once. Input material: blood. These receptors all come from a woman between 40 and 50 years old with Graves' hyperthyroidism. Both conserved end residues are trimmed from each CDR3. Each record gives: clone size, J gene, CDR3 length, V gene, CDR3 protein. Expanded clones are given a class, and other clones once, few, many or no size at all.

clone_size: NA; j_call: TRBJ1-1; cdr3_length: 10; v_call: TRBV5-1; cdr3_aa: ASSLSGGGAF
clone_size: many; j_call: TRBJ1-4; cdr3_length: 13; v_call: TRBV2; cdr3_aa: ASSEGSPMNEKLF
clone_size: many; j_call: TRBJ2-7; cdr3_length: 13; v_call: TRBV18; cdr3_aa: ASSPGLAGDYEQY
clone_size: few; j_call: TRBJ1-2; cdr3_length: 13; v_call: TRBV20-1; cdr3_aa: SARDSARGLRSHT
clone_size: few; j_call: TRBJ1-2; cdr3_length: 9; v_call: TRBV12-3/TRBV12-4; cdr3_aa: ASLGGKGYT
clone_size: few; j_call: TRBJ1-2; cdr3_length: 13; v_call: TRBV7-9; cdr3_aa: ASSLVSGGAWGYT
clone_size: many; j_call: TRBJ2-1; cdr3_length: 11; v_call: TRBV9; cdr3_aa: ASSVGSGDEQF
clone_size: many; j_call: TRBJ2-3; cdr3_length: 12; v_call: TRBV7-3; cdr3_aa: ASSLGTSTDTQY
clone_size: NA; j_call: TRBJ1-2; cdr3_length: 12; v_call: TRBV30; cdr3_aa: AWSVRRGADGYT
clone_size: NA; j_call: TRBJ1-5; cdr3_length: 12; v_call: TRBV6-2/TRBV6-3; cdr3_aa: ASRRDSSNQPQH
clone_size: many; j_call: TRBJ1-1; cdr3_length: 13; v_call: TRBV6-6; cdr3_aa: ASSYHGTGNTEAF
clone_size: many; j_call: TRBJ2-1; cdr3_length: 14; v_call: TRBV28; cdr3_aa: ASSLTLAGSGDEQF
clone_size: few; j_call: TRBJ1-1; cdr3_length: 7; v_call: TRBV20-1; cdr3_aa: SAGTEAF
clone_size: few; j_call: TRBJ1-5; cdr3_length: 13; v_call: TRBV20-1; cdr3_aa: SARDNGPSNQPQH
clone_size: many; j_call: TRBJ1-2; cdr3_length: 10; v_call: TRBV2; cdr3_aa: ASREGGAGYT
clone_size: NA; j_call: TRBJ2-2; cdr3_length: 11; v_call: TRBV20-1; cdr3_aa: SAPGLAAGELF
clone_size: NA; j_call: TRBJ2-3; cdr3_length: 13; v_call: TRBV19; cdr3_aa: ASSLAGTGTNTQY
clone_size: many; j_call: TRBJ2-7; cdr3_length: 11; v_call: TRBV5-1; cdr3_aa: ASSPGRTYEQY
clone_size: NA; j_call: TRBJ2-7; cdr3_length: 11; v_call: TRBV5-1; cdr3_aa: ASSPTVSYEQY
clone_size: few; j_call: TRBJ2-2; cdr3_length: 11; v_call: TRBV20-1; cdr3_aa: SAPGQAAGELF
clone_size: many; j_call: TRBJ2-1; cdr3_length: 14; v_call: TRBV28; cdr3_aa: ASSPPPGGPDNEQF
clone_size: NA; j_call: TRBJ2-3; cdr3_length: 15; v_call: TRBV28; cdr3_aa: ANSFQYLGGPMDTQY
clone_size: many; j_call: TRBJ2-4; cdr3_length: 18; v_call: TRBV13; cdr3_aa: ASSPEGRQGVGVAKNIQY
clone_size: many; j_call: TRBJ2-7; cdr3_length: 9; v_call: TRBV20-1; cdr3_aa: SAGDSYEQY
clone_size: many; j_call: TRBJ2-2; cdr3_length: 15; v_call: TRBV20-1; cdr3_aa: SARDLGSGMIIGELF
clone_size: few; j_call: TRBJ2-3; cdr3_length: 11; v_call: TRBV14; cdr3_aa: ASSQDLADTQY
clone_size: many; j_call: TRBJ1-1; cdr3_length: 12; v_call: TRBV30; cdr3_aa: AWSVTGINTEAF
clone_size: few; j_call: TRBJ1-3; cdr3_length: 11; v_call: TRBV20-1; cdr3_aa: SAMTVSGNTIY
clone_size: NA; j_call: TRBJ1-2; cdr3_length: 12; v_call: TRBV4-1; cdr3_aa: ASSPSTGLYGYT
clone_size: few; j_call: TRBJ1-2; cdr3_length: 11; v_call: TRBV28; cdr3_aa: ASSLLAGTGYT
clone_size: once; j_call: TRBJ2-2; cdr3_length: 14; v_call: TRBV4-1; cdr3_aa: ASSPRTPRDAGELF
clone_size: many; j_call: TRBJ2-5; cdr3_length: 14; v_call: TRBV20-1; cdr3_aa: SLNPPNSGSRETQY
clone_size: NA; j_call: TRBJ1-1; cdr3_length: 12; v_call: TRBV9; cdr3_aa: ASRTLDGNTEAF
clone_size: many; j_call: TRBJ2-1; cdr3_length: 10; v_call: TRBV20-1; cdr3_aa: SAQSLYNEQF
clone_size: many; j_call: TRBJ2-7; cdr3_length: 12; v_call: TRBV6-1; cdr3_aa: ASSVNGRASEQY
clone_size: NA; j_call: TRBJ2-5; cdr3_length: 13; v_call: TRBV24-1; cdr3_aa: ATASMGTEQETQY
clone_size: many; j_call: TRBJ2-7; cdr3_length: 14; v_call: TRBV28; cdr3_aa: ASSYFGWFGDDEQY
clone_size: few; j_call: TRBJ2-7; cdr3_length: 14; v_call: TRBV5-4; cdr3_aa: ASNVRGASGIYEQY
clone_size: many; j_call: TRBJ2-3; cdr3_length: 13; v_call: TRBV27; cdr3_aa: ASSTLTGGPDTQY
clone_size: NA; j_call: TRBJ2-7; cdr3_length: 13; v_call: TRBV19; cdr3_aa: ASSIGQAGIYEQY